This TCR beta chain was documented in a study of technical replicates of blood from a few donors. Assay: immunoSEQ multiplex PCR; the TCRdb copy retains only in-frame clones and omits some. The profile shows 12,000 or so clones, just over 85% of them singletons. The CDR3 covers 15 residues. V was pared by 3 bases and J by 2 bases, with 12 bases between. Per the germline V gene, CDR1 is SGDLS and CDR2 is YYNGEE. The chain has TRBV9 and TRBJ2-1; D may be TRBD2 (5 bases). This clonotype was sampled from a human donor in good health. The sequenced material came from PBMCs. The CDR3 region has the DNA TGTGCCAGCAGCGCCGCTGAGGGCCCCTACAATGAGCAGTTCTTC. Its translation: CASSAAEGPYNEQFF.